This is a list of T cell receptor beta chains from one sample in a study of T cells in tuberculosis. Only in-frame clones appear in the TCRdb table, and some are missing; sequencing was by immunoSEQ multiplex PCR. The sample carries around 33,000 clones, 93% recorded once. The material was PBMCs, obtained at tuberculosis diagnosis. These receptors all come from an adult with tuberculosis. CDR3s include the opening cysteine and the closing phenylalanine or tryptophan. D genes are given only for firm matches. Size values are once, few and many counts, or a class for expanded clones, and some rows have none.

DNA,CDR3,J,size,D,V
TGTGCCAGCAGTTTAGGGGGACAGTTTAGTGCGCGTGGCTACACCTTC,CASSLGGQFSARGYTF,TRBJ1-2,.,TRBD1,TRBV28
TGTGCCATCGGGAGAGAGGAGCTGTTTTTT,CAIGREELFF,TRBJ2-2,.,.,TRBV10-3
TGTGCCAGCAGGCCCCCTGGACTAGCGGGGGTTAATGAGCAGTTCTTC,CASRPPGLAGVNEQFF,TRBJ2-1,.,TRBD2,TRBV7-8
TGTGCCAGCAGTGAATGGGGGGGTGAGGTAGAGACCCAGTACTTC,CASSEWGGEVETQYF,TRBJ2-5,few,TRBD2,TRBV25-1
TGTGCCAGCAGTTACTCGGGGGCAGGCTCCGACAATGAGCAGTTCTTC,CASSYSGAGSDNEQFF,TRBJ2-1,.,.,TRBV6-5
TGTGCCAGCAGTCTTCTGGGGGGATCGTCAGAGACCCAGTACTTC,CASSLLGGSSETQYF,TRBJ2-5,.,.,TRBV2
TGCGCCAGCAGCCTTGGAGTGGGAGGGGTCACTGAAGCTTTCTTT,CASSLGVGGVTEAFF,TRBJ1-1,.,.,TRBV5-1
TGTGCCAGCAGCGACCCCCAGGGTGGTGGCTACACCTTC,CASSDPQGGGYTF,TRBJ1-2,.,.,TRBV5-4
TGTGCCAGCAGTCGGACAGGGGGCGGAACTGAAGCTTTCTTT,CASSRTGGGTEAFF,TRBJ1-1,.,.,TRBV21-1
TGTGCCAGCAGCTCAGGGACAGGGGCCGAGCAGTACTTC,CASSSGTGAEQYF,TRBJ2-7,.,TRBD1,TRBV13
TGTGCCAGCAGCTTAGTGTTGTCTAGCGGGAGTAGGTACAATGAGCAGTTCTTC,CASSLVLSSGSRYNEQFF,TRBJ2-1,.,TRBD2,TRBV11-2